This TCR beta chain was sequenced in a study of blood T cell repertoires in COVID-19. Study background: T cells, B-cell-depleted T cells, or PBMCs supplied cDNA or gDNA.

Per the original data handling: Reference gene primer amplification gave nucleated cell count estimates. Profiling relied on immunoSEQ multiplex PCR, and the TCRdb table lists in-frame clones only, not all of them. V, J and clone size derive from that table, while D and trimming were established from the DNA sequence. The data hold roughly 180,000 clones, with approximately 82% observed a single time. CDR3 length: 12 residues. V was pared by 9 bases and J by 10 bases, with 19 bases between. The germline V gene has CDR1 SGHDT and CDR2 YYEEEE. Living in 24 US areas, the participants were between roughly 18 and 95 years of age.

The origin of this receptor is a woman aged 45 to 65 in a cohort exposed to, infected with or recovered from COVID-19 (not recorded which). This chain joins TRBV5-6 and TRBJ1-1; tentatively, D is TRBD1 (5 bases). Source material: PBMCs or T cells enriched from blood (not recorded which). The CDR3 reads CATQRGPGGAFF. In DNA form, the CDR3 reads TGTGCCACACAAAGGGGCCCCGGGGGAGCTTTCTTT.